The 17 T cell receptor beta chains below were found in one sample sequenced in a study of regulatory T cells in long-lasting Graves disease. Researchers made TCR beta libraries by using iRepertoire HTBI primers and running Arm-PCR on CDR3 regions. TCRdb redid the calling of the multiplex PCR reads with MiXCR, one entry per CDR3 protein. The sample yields 700,000 or so distinct CDR3 sequences, about 30% seen once. Time point defined: persistent/refractory GD, antithyroid drugs over 5 years with positive TRAb. Isolated PBMC RNA provided the starting material for the TCR library. The sample consisted of peripheral blood mononuclear cells (PBMCs), taken when the disease was refractory, from a patient treated with antithyroid drugs. The receptor set was obtained from a female donor with Graves disease.

This clonotype has a single count. V usage is TRBV29-1 and J usage is TRBJ1-4; D not resolved. V was shortened by 4 bases and J by 6 bases, with 15 bases between the two germline ends. The length of the CDR3 is 14 residues. Germline CDR1 and CDR2: SQVTM and ANQGSEA. CDR3 sequence: CSVAPGFSDEKLFF. The CDR3 DNA reads TGCAGCGTTGCCCCGGGATTCTCGGATGAAAAACTGTTTTTT.

V usage is TRBV7-8 and J usage is TRBJ2-2; tentative D call: TRBD1 (6 bases). There are 16 residues in the CDR3. The V gene's germline CDR1 is SGHVS and CDR2 FQNEAQ. V lost 5 bases and J 3 bases, leaving 16 bases between the germline ends. CDR3 amino acids: CASSATGSLYTGELFF. The DNA for the CDR3 is TGTGCCAGCAGCGCCACAGGGAGTCTCTACACCGGGGAGCTGTTTTTT.

V and J are TRBV20-1 and TRBJ1-2, with D unclear. The CDR3 spans 12 residues. V shed 3 bases and J shed 8 bases, with 13 bases lying between them. Germline assignment: CDR1 DFQATT and CDR2 SNEGSKA (reference sequence). CDR3 residues: CSASLGAGGYTF. The CDR3 bases are TGCAGTGCTAGCTTAGGAGCCGGCGGCTACACCTTC.

The CDR3 sequence is CATDRASNQPQHF. The CDR3 bases are TGCGCCACGGACCGCGCTAGCAATCAGCCCCAGCATTTT. V gene TRBV10-2 combines with J gene TRBJ1-5, with unresolved D. CDR1 WSHSY and CDR2 SAAADI come from the germline V gene. CDR3 length: 13 residues. V gave up 10 bases and J gave up 0 bases, with 10 bases separating them.

This rearrangement joins TRBV6-1 to TRBJ1-2, with TRBD1 matching 10 bases. This CDR3 comprises 18 residues. J lost 4 bases, V lost 6 bases, and 17 bases had no gene match. Germline V gene data show CDR1 as MNHNS and CDR2 as SASEGT. The CDR3 region has the DNA TGTGCCAGCAGAGGAGCCGGGACAGGGGTCCTAACCGCCTATGGCTACACCTTC. This encodes CASRGAGTGVLTAYGYTF.

J is TRBJ1-3 and V is TRBV5-1; 7 bases are shared with TRBD1. J gave up 2 bases and V 0 bases, and 5 bases lay outside the gene matches. The CDR3 spans 16 residues. Looked up from germline, CDR1 is SGHRS and CDR2 is YFSETQ. CDR3 protein: CASSLVQGVTGNTIYF. The CDR3 DNA sequence: TGCGCCAGCAGCTTGGTTCAGGGGGTGACTGGAAACACCATATATTTT.

This clonotype was seen many times. The V and J genes are TRBV6-1 and TRBJ1-1, with 10 bases that match TRBD1. This CDR3 has 16 residues. With 2 bases clipped from V and 3 bases from J, the junction kept 6 bases outside the gene matches. Germline V gene data show CDR1 as MNHNS and CDR2 as SASEGT. CDR3 sequence (DNA): TGTGCCAGCAGTGAAAAGGGACAGGGGAGATACACTGAAGCTTTCTTT. Protein: CASSEKGQGRYTEAFF.

The table lists this clonotype with many counts. The V and J genes are TRBV2 and TRBJ2-7; a weak D match, TRBD2 (5 bases). V gave up 6 bases and J gave up 2 bases, with 11 bases separating them. The CDR3 is 13 residues long. Germline CDR1 reads SNHLY; CDR2 reads FYNNEI. CDR3 amino acids: CASRPDFTYEQYF. CDR3 nucleotide sequence: TGTGCCAGCAGGCCGGACTTCACCTACGAGCAGTACTTC.

The sample holds many counts of this clonotype. The J gene is TRBJ2-5, the V gene TRBV3-1; 11 bases fit TRBD1. The CDR3 extends over 14 amino acids. Germline lookup yields CDR1 LGHDT and CDR2 YNNKEL (reference sequence). V shed 3 bases and J 4 bases; nucleotides not matched to a gene: 1. This CDR3 is CASSHGTGGETQYF. The CDR3 DNA sequence: TGTGCCAGCAGCCACGGGACAGGGGGAGAGACCCAGTACTTC.

This sequence joins TRBV6-2 or TRBV6-3 and TRBJ2-2, with 7 bases fitting TRBD1. Per the germline V gene, CDR1 is MNHEY and CDR2 is SVGEGT. V shed 1 base, J shed 5 bases, and the junction held 4 bases outside the gene matches. The CDR3 sequence is 15 residues long. The CDR3 nucleotides read TGTGCCAGCAGTTACTTAGGGACAGCTACCGGGGAGCTGTTTTTT. It codes for CASSYLGTATGELFF.

This chain connects TRBV3-1 to TRBJ2-5; no reliable D call. This CDR3 region has 12 residues. V lost 2 bases, J lost 5 bases, and 6 bases lay in between. Germline CDR1 is LGHDT and CDR2 is YNNKEL (reference sequence). In nucleotides, the CDR3 is TGTGCCAGCAGCCAAAACTCTGAGACCCAGTACTTC. Amino acids: CASSQNSETQYF.

This clonotype was detected only once. V usage is TRBV19 and J usage is TRBJ1-1, with D perhaps matching TRBD1 (5 bases). Germline assignment: CDR1 LNHDA and CDR2 SQIVND (reference sequence). This CDR3 has 14 residues. V gave up 3 bases and J gave up 0 bases, with 8 bases separating them. The CDR3 loop reads CASSMGGMNTEAFF. The CDR3 bases are TGTGCCAGTAGTATGGGGGGAATGAACACTGAAGCTTTCTTT.

This clonotype was observed a few times. CDR3 protein: CASSLMPGGSSYEQYF. CDR3 in DNA: TGCGCCAGCAGCTTGATGCCAGGGGGCTCGTCCTACGAGCAGTACTTC. V is TRBV5-1 and J is TRBJ2-7, with 8 bases that match TRBD1. After removal of 1 base from V and 1 base from J, the junction contained 7 bases not matched to a gene. The CDR3 is 16 residues long. CDR1 and CDR2 from the germline V gene are SGHRS and YFSETQ.

The J gene is TRBJ2-7, the V gene TRBV11-2, with 10 bases matching TRBD2. The CDR3 is 14 amino acids. Per germline, CDR1 SGHAT and CDR2 FQNNGV. J gave up 4 bases and V 5 bases, and 5 bases lay outside the gene matches. The CDR3 spells CASSPSSGRYEQYF. In nucleotides, the CDR3 is TGTGCCAGCAGCCCTTCTAGCGGGAGATACGAGCAGTACTTC.

The chain couples TRBV20-1 to TRBJ2-1; D is perhaps TRBD2 (5 bases). This CDR3 has 15 amino acids. CDR1 is DFQATT and CDR2 is SNEGSKA in the germline V gene (reference sequence). Deletions cut 0 bases from V and 7 bases from J, with 16 bases between. The CDR3 protein is CSARDAGLGRNEQFF. For the CDR3, the DNA is TGCAGTGCTAGAGATGCAGGACTGGGTCGGAATGAGCAGTTCTTC.

A note on this clonotype: A much larger clone is a single base away; this may be a read error. J is TRBJ2-7 and V is TRBV6-8; TRBD2 agrees at 7 bases. CDR3 length: 15 residues. J was trimmed by 2 bases and V by 2 bases; bases with no gene match: 6. Per germline, CDR1 MNHGY and CDR2 SAAAGT. CDR3 sequence reads: CASSYRLAEAYEQYF. Here the CDR3 DNA reads TGTGCCAGCAGTTACAGGCTAGCGGAGGCCTACGAGCAGTACTTC.

Many counts were recorded for this clonotype. CDR3 DNA: TGTGCCAGCAGGCAGGGTAGCAATCAGCCCCAGCATTTT. Its translation: CASRQGSNQPQHF. The chain uses TRBV6-1 and TRBJ1-5, with D perhaps matching TRBD1 (5 bases). V lost 6 bases and J 0 bases, leaving 6 bases between the germline ends. Germline V CDR1 and CDR2: MNHNS, SASEGT. The CDR3 totals 13 residues.